This TCR beta chain was recorded in a study of T cell changes during pregnancy in multiple sclerosis. The germline CDR1 and CDR2 sequences are SEHNR and FQNEAQ (reference sequence). Between the trimmed V and J ends, which lost 4 bases and 7 bases, there was a span of 13 bases. This CDR3 has 13 amino acids. Data came from immunoSEQ multiplex PCR; TCRdb stores just in-frame clones and leaves some out. The sample shows around 45,000 clones, more than 85% of them seen only once. The specimen comprised CD4+ T cells from peripheral blood mononuclear cells, sampled in the second trimester of pregnancy. The chain carries TRBV7-9 and TRBJ1-2; possible D gene TRBD1, 5 bases. The origin of this receptor is a female donor in good health, enrolled as a control in a pregnancy study. The CDR3: CASSSYRTGGYTF. DNA of the CDR3: TGTGCCAGCAGCTCCTACAGGACGGGTGGCTACACCTTC.